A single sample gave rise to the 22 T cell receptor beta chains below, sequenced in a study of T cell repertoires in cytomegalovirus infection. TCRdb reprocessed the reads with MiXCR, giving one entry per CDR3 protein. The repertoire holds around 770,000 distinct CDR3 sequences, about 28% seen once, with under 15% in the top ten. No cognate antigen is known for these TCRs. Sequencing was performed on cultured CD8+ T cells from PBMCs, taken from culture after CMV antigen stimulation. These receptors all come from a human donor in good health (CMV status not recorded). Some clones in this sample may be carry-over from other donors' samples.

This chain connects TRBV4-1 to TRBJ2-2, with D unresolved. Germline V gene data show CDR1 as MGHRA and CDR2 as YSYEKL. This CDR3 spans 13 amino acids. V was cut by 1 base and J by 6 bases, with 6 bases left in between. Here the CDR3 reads CASSQVASGELFF. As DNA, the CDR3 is TGCGCCAGCAGCCAAGTAGCATCCGGGGAGCTGTTTTTT.

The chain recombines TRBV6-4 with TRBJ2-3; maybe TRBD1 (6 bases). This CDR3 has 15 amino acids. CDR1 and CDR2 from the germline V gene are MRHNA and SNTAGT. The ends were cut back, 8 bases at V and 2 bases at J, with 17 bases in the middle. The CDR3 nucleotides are TGTGCCAGCCCGAGAGAGGGGGTGAACACAGATACGCAGTATTTT. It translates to CASPREGVNTDTQYF.

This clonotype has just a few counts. The CDR3 spells CASSSWGGTYNEQFF. The CDR3 DNA reads as TGTGCCAGCAGCTCCTGGGGGGGTACCTACAATGAGCAGTTCTTC. This chain connects TRBV7-9 to TRBJ2-1; 7 nucleotides match TRBD2. This CDR3 contains 15 residues. With 4 bases clipped from V and 2 bases from J, the junction kept 5 bases outside the gene matches. CDR1 and CDR2 (germline): SEHNR, FQNEAQ (reference sequence).

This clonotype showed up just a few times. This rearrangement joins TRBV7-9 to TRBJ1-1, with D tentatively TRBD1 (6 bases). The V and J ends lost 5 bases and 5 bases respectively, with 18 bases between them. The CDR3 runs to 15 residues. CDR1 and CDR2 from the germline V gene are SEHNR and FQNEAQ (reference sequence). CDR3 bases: TGTGCCAGCAGCCAAATGGGGGGGCGGAGAACTGAAGCTTTCTTT. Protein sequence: CASSQMGGRRTEAFF.

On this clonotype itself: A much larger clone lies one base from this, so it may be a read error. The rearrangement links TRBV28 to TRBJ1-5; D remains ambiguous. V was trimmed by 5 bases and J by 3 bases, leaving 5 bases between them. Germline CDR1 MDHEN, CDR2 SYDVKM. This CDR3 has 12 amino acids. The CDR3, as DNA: TGTGCCAGCAGTCGGGACAATCAGCCCCAGCATTTT. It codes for CASSRDNQPQHF.

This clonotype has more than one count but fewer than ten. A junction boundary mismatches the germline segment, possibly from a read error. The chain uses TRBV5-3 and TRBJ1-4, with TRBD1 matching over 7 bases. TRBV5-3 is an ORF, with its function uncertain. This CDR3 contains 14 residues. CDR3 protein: CASSWRGLREKLFF. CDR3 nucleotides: TGTGCCAGCAGCTGGAGGGGGCTCCGGGAAAAACTGTTTTTT.

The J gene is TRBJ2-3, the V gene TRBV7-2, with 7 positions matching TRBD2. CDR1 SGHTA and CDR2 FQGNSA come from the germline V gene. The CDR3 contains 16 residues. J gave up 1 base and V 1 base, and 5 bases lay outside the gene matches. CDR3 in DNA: TGTGCCAGCAGCTTAGGTTATCGGGGGGGCACAGATACGCAGTATTTT. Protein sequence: CASSLGYRGGTDTQYF.

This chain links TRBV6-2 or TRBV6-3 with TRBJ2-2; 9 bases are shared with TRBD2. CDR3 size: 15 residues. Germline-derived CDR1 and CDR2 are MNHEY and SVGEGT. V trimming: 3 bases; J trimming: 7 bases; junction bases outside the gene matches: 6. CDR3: CASSYGGGAVGELFF. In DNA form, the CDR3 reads TGTGCCAGCAGTTATGGCGGGGGGGCCGTCGGGGAGCTGTTTTTT.

This CDR3 reads CASSYRAGGRFLDEQFF. In DNA form, the CDR3 reads TGTGCCAGCAGTTACAGGGCCGGGGGGCGGTTTTTGGATGAGCAGTTCTTC. This chain connects TRBV6-2 or TRBV6-3 to TRBJ2-1; maybe TRBD2 (7 bases). Trimming shortened V by 2 bases and J by 8 bases, and 22 bases separated the two germline ends. Germline loops: CDR1 MNHEY, CDR2 SVGEGT. The CDR3 consists of 17 residues.

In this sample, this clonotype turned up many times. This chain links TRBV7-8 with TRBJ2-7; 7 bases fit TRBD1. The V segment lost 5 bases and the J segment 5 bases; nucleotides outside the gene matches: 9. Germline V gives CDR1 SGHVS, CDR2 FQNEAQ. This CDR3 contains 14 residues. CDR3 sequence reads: CASSQANRGHEQYV. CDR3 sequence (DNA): TGTGCCAGCAGCCAGGCGAACAGGGGCCACGAGCAGTACGTC.

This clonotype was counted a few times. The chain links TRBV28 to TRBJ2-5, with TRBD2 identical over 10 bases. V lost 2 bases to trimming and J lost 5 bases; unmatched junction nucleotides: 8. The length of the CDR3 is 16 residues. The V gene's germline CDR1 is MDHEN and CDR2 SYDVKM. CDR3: CASSLRPSGGHETQYF. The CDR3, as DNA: TGTGCCAGCAGTTTAAGGCCTAGCGGGGGTCATGAGACCCAGTACTTC.

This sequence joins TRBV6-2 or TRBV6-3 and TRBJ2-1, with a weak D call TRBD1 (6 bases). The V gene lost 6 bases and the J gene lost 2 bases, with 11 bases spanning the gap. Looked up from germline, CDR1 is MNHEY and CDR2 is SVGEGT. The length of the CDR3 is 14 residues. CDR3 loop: CASRFRDTYNEQFF. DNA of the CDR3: TGTGCCAGCAGATTCCGGGACACCTACAATGAGCAGTTCTTC.

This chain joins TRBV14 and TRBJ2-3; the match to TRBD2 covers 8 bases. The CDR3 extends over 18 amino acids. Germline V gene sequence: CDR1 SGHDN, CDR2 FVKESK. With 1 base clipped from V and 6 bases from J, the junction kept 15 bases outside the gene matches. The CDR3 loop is CASSQGFRTGGATDTQYF. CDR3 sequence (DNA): TGTGCCAGCAGCCAAGGATTTCGGACCGGGGGGGCAACTGATACGCAGTATTTT.

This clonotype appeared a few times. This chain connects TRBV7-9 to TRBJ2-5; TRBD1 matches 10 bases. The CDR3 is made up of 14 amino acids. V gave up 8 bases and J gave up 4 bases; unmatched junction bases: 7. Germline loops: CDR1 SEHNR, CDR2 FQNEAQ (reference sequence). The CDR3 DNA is TGTGCCAGCCTCCGGGACAGGGGTCCAGAGACCCAGTACTTC. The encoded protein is CASLRDRGPETQYF.

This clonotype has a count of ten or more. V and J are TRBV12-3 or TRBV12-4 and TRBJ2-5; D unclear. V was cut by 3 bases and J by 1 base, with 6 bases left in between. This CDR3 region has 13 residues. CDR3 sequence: CASSFPGQETQYF. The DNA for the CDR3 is TGTGCCAGCAGTTTCCCCGGCCAAGAGACCCAGTACTTC.

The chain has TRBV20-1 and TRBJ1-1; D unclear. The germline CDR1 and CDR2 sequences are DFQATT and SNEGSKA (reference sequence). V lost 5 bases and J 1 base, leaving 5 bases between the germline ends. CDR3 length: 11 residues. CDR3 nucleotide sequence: TGCAGTGCTTACAAGAACACTGAAGCTTTCTTT. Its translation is CSAYKNTEAFF.

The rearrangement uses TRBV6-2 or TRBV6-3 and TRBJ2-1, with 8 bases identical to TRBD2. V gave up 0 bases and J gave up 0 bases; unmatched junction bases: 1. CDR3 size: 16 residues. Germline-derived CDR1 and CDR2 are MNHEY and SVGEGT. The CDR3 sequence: CASSYSSGDSYNEQFF. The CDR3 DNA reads TGTGCCAGCAGTTACTCTAGCGGGGACTCCTACAATGAGCAGTTCTTC.

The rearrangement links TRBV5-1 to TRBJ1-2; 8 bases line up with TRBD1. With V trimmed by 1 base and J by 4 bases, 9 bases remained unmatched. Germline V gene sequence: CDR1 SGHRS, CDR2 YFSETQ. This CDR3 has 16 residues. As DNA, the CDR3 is TGCGCCAGCAGCTTGTCCCCGGGACAGGTTATCTATGGCTACACCTTC. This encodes CASSLSPGQVIYGYTF.

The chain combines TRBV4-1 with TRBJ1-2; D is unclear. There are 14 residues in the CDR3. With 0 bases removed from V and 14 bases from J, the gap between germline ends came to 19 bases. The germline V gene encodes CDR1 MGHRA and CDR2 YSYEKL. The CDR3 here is CASSQDNLRHESTF. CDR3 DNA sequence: TGCGCCAGCAGCCAAGATAATTTAAGACACGAGAGTACCTTC.

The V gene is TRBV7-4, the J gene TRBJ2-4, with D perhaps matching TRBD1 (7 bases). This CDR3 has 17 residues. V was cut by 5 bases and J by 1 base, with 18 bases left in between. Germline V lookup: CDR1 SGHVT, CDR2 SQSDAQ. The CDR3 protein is CASSPPRGVVAKNIQYF. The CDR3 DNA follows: TGTGCCAGCAGCCCCCCCAGGGGGGTCGTGGCCAAAAACATTCAGTACTTC.

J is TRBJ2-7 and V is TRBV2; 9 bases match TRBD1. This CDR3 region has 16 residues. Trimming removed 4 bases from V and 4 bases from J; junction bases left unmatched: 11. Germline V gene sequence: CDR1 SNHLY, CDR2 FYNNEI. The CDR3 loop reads CASSGIVGQGLYEQYF. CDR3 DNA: TGTGCCAGCAGTGGCATTGTCGGACAGGGGTTGTACGAGCAGTACTTC.

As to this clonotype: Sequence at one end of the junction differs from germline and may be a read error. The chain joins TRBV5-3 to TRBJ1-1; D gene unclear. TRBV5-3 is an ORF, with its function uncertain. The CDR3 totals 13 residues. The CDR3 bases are TGTGCCAGCAGCTTGCCGGGGAAGACTGAAGCTTTCTTT. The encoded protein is CASSLPGKTEAFF.